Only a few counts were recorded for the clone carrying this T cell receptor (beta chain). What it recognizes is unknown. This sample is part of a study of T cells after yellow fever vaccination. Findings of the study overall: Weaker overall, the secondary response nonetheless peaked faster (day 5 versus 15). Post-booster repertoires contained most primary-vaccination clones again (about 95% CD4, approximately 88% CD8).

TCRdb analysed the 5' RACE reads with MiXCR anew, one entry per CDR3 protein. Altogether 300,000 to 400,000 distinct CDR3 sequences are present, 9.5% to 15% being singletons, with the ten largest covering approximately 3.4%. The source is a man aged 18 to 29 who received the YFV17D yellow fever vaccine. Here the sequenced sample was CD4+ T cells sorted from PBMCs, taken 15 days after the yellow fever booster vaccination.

The CDR3 here is CATVGTENTEAFF. The CDR3 bases are TGTGCCACCGTCGGGACAGAGAACACTGAAGCTTTCTTT. This chain connects TRBV27 to TRBJ1-1; 7 bases agree with TRBD1. CDR3 length: 13 amino acids. Germline assignment: CDR1 MNHEY and CDR2 SMNVEV (reference sequence). The ends lost 10 bases at V and 1 base at J; junction bases unmatched: 6.